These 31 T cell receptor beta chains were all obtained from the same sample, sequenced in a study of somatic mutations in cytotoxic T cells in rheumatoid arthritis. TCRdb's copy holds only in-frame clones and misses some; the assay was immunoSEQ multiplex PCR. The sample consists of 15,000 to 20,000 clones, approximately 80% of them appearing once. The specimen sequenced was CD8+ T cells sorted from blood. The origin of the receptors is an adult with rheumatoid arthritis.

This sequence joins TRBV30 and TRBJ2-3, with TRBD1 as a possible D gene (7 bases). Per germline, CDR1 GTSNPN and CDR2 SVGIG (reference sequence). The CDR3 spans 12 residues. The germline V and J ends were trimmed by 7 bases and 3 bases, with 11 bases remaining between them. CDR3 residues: CASQGRTDTQYF. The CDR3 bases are TGTGCCTCACAGGGGAGGACAGATACGCAGTATTTT.

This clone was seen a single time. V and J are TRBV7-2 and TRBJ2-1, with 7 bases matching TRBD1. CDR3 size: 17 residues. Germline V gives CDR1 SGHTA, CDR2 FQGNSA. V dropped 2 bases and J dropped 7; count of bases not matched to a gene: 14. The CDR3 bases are TGTGCCAGCAGCTTATGGAAAGAAACCCCAGGGGGTAATGAGCAGTTCTTC. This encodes CASSLWKETPGGNEQFF.

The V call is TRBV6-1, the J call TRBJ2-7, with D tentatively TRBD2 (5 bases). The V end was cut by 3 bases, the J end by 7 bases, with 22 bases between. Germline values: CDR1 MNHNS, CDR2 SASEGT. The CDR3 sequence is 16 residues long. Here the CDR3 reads CASSDPETVRPGEQYF. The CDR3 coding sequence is TGTGCCAGCAGTGATCCAGAGACCGTCCGTCCGGGAGAGCAGTACTTC.

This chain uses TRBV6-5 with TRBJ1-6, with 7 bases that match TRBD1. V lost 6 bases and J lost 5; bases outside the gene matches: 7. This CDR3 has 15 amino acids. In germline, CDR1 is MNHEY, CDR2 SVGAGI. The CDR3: CASSARQGHNSPLHF. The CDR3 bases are TGTGCCAGCAGCGCTAGACAGGGACATAATTCACCCCTCCACTTT.

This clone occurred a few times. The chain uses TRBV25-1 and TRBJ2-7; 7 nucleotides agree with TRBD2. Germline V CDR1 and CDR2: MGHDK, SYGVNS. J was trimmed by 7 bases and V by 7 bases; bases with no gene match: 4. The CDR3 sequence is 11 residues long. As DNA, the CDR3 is TGTGCCAGCACGGGAGGCGGGGAGCAGTACTTC. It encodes CASTGGGEQYF.

CDR3 sequence reads: CASSSRTPPRTDTQYF. The CDR3 DNA sequence: TGTGCCAGCAGCTCCCGGACTCCCCCTCGAACAGATACGCAGTATTTT. The chain combines TRBV7-8 with TRBJ2-3, with TRBD2 as a possible D gene (5 bases). Per the germline V gene, CDR1 is SGHVS and CDR2 is FQNEAQ. The CDR3 runs 16 residues. Trimming left V 4 bases short and J 3 bases short, with 17 bases between.

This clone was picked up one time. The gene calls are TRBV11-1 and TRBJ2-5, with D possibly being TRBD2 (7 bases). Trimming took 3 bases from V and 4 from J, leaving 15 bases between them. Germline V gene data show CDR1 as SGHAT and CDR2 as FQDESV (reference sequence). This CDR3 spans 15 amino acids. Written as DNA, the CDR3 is TGTGCCAGCAGCTTTCTCGGGGGGCCTGCAGAGACCCAGTACTTC. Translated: CASSFLGGPAETQYF.

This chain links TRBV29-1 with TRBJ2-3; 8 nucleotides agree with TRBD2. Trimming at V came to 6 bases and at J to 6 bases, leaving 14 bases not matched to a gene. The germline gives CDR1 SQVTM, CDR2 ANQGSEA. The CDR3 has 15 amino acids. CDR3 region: CSVDWSGSPSDTQYF. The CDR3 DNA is TGCAGCGTCGACTGGAGCGGGAGTCCGTCGGATACGCAGTATTTT.

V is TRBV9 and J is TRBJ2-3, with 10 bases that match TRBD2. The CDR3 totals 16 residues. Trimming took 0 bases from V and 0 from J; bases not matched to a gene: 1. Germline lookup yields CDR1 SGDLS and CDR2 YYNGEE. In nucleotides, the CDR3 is TGTGCCAGCAGCGTAGAAGCGGGGGGGAGCACAGATACGCAGTATTTT. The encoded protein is CASSVEAGGSTDTQYF.

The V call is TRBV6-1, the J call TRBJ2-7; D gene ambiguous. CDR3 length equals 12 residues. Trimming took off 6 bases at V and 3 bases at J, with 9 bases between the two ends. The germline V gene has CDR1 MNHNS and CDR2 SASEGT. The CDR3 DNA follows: TGTGCCAGCAGCGAAAACCTCTACGAGCAGTACTTC. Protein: CASSENLYEQYF.

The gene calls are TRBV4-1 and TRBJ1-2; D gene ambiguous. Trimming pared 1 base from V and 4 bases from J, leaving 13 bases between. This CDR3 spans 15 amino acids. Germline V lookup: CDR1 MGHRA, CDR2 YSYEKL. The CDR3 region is CASSQVSSDVYGYTF. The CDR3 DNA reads TGCGCCAGCAGCCAAGTCTCGAGTGACGTCTATGGCTACACCTTC.

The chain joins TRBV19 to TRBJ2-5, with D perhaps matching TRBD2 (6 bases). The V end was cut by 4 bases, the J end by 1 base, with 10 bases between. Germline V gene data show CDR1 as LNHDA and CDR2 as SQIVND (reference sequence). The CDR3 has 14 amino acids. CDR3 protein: CASSRGDLQETQYF. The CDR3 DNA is TGTGCCAGTAGTAGGGGGGACCTCCAAGAGACCCAGTACTTC.

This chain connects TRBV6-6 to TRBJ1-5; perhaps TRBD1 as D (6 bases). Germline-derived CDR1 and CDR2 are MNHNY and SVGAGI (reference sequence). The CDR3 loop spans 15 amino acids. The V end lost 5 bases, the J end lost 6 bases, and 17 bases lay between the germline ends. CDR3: CASSTAPGAGQPQHF. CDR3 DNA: TGTGCCAGCAGTACAGCCCCGGGGGCGGGTCAGCCCCAGCATTTT.

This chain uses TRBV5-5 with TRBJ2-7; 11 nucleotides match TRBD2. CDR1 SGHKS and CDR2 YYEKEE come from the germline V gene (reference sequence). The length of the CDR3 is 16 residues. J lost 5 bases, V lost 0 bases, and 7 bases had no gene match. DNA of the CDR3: TGTGCCAGCAGCTTGGTAGCGGGAGGGATCCTTGACGAGCAGTACTTC. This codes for CASSLVAGGILDEQYF.

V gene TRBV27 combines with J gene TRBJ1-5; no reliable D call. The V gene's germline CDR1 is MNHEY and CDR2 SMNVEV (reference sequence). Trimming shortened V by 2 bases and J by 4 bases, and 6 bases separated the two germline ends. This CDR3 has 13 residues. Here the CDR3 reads CASSLARNQPQHF. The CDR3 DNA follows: TGTGCCAGCAGTTTAGCCCGGAATCAGCCCCAGCATTTT.

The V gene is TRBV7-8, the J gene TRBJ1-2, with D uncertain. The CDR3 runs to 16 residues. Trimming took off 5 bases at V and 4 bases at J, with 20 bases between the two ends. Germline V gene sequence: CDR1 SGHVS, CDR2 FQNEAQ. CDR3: CASSGPQDLGFYGYTF. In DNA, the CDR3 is TGTGCCAGCAGCGGACCCCAGGACTTGGGCTTCTATGGCTACACCTTC.

The CDR3 DNA reads as TGTGCCAGCAGCTCCGGACAGGGACTAGCGGGTCAAGAGCAGTACTTC. Its translation: CASSSGQGLAGQEQYF. This rearrangement joins TRBV7-6 to TRBJ2-7; 12 nucleotides match TRBD2. V lost 4 bases, J lost 7 bases, and 11 bases stayed unmatched. Germline V CDR1 and CDR2: SGHVS, FNYEAQ. CDR3 length: 16 residues.

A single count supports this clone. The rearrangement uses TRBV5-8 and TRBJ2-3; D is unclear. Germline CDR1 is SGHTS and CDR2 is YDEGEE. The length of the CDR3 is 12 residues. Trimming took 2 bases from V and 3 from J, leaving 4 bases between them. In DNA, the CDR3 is TGTGCCAGCAGCTTTGGGACAGATACGCAGTATTTT. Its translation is CASSFGTDTQYF.

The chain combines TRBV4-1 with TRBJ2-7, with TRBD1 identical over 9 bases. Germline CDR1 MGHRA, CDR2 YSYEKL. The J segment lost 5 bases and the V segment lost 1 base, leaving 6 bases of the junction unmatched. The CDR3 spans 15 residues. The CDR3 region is CASSQVGTGRNEQYF. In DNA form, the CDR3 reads TGCGCCAGCAGCCAAGTTGGGACAGGGCGAAACGAGCAGTACTTC.

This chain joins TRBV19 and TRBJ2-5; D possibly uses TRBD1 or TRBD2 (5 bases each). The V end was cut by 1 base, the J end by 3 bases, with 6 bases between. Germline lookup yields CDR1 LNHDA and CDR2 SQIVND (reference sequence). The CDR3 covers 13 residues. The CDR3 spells CASSIGGKETQYF. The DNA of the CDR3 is TGTGCCAGTAGTATAGGGGGGAAAGAGACCCAGTACTTC.

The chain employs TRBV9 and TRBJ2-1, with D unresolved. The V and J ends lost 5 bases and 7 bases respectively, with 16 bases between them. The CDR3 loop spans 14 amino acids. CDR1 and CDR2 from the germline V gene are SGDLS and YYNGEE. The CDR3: CASRAGPRGNEQFF. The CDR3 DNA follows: TGTGCCAGCAGGGCAGGTCCCCGTGGAAATGAGCAGTTCTTC.

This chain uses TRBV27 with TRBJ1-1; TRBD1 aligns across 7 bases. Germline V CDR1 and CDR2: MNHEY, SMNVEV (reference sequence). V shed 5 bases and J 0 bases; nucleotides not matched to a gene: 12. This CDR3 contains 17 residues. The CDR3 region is CASSPIPWDRLNTEAFF. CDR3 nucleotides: TGTGCCAGCAGTCCCATACCCTGGGACAGACTGAACACTGAAGCTTTCTTT.

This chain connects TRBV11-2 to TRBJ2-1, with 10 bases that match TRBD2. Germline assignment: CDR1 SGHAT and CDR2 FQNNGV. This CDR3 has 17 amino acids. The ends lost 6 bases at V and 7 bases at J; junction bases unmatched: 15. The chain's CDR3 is CASSQSPLAGVANEQFF. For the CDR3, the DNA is TGTGCCAGCAGTCAATCCCCTCTAGCGGGAGTAGCAAATGAGCAGTTCTTC.

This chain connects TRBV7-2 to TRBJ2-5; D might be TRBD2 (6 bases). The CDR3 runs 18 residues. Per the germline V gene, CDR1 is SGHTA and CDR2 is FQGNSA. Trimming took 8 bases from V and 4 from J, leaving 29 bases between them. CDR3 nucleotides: TGTGCCAGCGCCAAAGGGAACGACGGGAGCGCGCGGAGAGAGACCCAGTACTTC. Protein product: CASAKGNDGSARRETQYF.

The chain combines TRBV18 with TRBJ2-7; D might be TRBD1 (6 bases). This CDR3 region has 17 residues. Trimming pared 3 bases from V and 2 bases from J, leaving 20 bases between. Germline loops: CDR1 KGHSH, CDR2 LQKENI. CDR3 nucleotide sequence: TGTGCCAGCTCACCTCCCCGTCAGGGGTTGGGAACCTACGAGCAGTACTTC. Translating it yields CASSPPRQGLGTYEQYF.

The CDR3 DNA reads as TGTGCCAGCAGTCTCCCTTCTGGCAGGGAAACTAATGAAAAACTGTTTTTT. Its translation: CASSLPSGRETNEKLFF. The rearrangement joins TRBV2 to TRBJ1-4; D possibly corresponds to TRBD1 (5 bases). The germline V gene encodes CDR1 SNHLY and CDR2 FYNNEI. V lost 5 bases, J lost 1 base, and 17 bases lay in between. CDR3 size: 17 residues.

CDR3 region: CASSLVVRGPDTQYF. Here the CDR3 DNA reads TGTGCCAGCAGCTTAGTGGTCAGGGGCCCAGATACGCAGTATTTT. The V call is TRBV7-9, the J call TRBJ2-3; tentative D call: TRBD1 (6 bases). V was pared by 1 base and J by 4 bases, with 12 bases between. Per germline, CDR1 SEHNR and CDR2 FQNEAQ (reference sequence). The CDR3 consists of 15 residues.

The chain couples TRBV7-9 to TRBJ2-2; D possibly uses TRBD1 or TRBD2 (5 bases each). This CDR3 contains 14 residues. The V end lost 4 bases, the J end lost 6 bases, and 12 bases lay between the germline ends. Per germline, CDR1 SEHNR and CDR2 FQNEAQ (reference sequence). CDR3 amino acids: CASSSLTGPGELFF. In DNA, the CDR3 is TGTGCCAGCAGCTCCCTCACGGGGCCCGGGGAGCTGTTTTTT.

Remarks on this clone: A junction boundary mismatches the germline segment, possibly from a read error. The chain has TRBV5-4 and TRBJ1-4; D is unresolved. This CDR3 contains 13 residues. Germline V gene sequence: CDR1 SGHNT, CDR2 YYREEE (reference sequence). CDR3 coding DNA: TGTGCCGGCAGGTCCTCGGATAATGAAAAACTGTTTTTT. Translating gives CAGRSSDNEKLFF.

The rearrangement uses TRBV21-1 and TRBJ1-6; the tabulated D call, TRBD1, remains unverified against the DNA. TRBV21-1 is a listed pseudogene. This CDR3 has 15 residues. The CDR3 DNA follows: TGTGCCAGCAGAGGACAGGCCTCCTATAATTCACCCCTCCACTTT. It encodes CASRGQASYNSPLHF.

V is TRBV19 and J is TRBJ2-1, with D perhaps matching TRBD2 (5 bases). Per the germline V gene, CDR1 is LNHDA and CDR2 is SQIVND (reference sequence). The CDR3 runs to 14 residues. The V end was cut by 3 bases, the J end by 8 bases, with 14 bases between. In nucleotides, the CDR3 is TGTGCCAGTAGTATGGGTGGGAGTAACCATGAGCAGTTCTTC. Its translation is CASSMGGSNHEQFF.